This T cell receptor beta chain is from a study of cytomegalovirus exposure and HLA in healthy donors. A remark on this clone: No antigen is known for it.

A multiplex PCR was run with 60 Vbeta primers and 13 Jbeta primers. The protocol was immunoSEQ multiplex PCR, while the TCRdb copy is restricted to in-frame clones and leaves out a portion. The table has roughly 200,000 clones, roughly 79% seen once; the top ten hold about 2.1%. Broader study findings: A later look showed TCR association rates differing by HLA locus, highest for DRB1 and lowest for HLA-C. TCR sequences were mostly rare, though some public TCRs occurred in many donors.

The sequenced sample consisted of PBMCs. This TCR was sampled from a young man in good health and CMV-seronegative.

In nucleotides, the CDR3 is TGTGCCAGCAGCCAAGCGAAACAGCCAAGTCCTCAAGAGACCCAGTACTTC. This gives the protein CASSQAKQPSPQETQYF. V usage is TRBV4-2 and J usage is TRBJ2-5, with D unclear. V lost 1 base, J lost 2 bases, and 17 bases lay in between. Per the germline V gene, CDR1 is LGHNA and CDR2 is YNFKEQ. CDR3 length: 17 amino acids.